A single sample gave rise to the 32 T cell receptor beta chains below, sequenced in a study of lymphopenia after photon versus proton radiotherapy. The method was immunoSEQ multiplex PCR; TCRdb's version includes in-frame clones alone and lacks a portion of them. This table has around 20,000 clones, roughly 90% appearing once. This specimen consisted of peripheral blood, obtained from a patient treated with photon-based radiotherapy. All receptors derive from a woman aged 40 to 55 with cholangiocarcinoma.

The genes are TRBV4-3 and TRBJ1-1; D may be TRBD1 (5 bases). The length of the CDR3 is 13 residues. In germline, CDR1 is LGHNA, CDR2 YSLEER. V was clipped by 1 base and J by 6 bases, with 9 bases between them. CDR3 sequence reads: CASSQVVGAEAFF. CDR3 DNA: TGCGCCAGCAGCCAAGTCGTAGGGGCTGAAGCTTTCTTT.

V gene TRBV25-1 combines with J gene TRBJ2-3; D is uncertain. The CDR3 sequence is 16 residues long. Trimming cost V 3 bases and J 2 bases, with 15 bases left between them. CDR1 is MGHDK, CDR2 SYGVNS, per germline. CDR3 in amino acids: CASSDSFRSNTDTQYF. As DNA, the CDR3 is TGTGCCAGCAGTGACTCGTTTCGGTCCAACACAGATACGCAGTATTTT.

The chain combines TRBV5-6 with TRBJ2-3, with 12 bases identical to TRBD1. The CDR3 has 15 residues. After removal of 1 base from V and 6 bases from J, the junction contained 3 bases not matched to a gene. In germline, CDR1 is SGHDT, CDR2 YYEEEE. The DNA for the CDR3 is TGTGCCAGCAGCTTGCGGGACAGGGGGCCGGATACGCAGTATTTT. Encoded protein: CASSLRDRGPDTQYF.

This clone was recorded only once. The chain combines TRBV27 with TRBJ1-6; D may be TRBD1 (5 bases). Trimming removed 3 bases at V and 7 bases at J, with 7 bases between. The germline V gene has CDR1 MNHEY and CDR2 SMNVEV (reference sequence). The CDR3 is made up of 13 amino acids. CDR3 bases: TGTGCCAGCAGTTTTTCAGGGAATTCACCCCTCCACTTT. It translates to CASSFSGNSPLHF.

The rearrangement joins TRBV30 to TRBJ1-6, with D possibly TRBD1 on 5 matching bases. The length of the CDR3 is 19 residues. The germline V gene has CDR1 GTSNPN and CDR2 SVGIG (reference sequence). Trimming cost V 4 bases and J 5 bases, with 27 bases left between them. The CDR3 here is CAWNTRDSGRDRNNSPLHF. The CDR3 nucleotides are TGTGCCTGGAACACCCGGGACTCCGGCCGTGATAGGAATAATTCACCCCTCCACTTT.

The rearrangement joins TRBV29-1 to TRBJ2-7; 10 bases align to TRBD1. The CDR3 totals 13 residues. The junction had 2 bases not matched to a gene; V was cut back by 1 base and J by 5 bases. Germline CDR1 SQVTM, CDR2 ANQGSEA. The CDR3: CSVEGDRGHEQYF. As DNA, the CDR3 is TGCAGCGTTGAAGGGGACAGGGGTCACGAGCAGTACTTC.

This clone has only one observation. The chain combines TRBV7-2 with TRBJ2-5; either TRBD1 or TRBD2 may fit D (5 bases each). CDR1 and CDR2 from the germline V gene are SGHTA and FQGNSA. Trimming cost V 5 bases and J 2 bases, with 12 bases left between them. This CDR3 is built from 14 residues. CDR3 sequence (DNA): TGTGCCAGCAGCCCGGGACCGTCTCAAGAGACCCAGTACTTC. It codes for CASSPGPSQETQYF.

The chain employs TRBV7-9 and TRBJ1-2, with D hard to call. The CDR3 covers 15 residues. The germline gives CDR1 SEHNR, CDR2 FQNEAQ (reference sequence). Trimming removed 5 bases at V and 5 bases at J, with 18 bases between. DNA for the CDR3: TGTGCCAGCAGCCCAATTCCCGAGACTCGGTATGGCTACACCTTC. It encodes CASSPIPETRYGYTF.

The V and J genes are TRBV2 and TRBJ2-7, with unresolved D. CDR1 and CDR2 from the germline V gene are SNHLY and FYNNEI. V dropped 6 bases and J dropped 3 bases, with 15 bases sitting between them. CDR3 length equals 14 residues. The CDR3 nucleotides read TGTGCCAGCAGACCTCCAGCGAGAAACTACGAGCAGTACTTC. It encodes CASRPPARNYEQYF.

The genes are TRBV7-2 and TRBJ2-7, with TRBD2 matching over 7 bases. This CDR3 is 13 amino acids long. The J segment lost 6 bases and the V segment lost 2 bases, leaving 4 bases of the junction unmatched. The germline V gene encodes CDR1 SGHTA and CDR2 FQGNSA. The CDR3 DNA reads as TGTGCCAGCAGCTTATCTAGGACTAGCGAGCAGTACTTC. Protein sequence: CASSLSRTSEQYF.

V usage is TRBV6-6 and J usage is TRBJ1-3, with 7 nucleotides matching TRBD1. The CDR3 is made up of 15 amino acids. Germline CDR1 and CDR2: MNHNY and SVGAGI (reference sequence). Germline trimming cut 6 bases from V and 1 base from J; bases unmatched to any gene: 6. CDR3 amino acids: CASRTIQGSGNTIYF. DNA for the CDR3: TGTGCCAGCAGGACTATACAGGGGTCTGGAAACACCATATATTTT.

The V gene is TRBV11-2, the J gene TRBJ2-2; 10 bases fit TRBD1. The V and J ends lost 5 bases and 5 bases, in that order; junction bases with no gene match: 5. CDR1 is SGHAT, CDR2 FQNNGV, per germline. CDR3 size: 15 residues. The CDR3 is CASSPRTGGTGELFF. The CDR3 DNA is TGTGCCAGCAGCCCCCGGACAGGGGGAACCGGGGAGCTGTTTTTT.

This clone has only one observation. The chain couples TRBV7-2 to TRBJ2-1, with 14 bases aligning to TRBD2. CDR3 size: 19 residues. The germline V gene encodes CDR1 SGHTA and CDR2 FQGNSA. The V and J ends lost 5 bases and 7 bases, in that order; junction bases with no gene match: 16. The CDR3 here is CASSRDPPGLAGERNEQFF. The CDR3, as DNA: TGTGCCAGCAGCCGCGATCCCCCGGGACTAGCGGGAGAACGAAATGAGCAGTTCTTC.

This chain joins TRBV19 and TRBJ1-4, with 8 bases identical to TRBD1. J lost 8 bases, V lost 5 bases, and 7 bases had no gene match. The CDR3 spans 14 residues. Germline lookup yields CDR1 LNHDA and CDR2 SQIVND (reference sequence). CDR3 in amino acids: CASSLTGADEKLFF. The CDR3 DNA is TGTGCCAGTAGTCTGACAGGGGCAGACGAAAAACTGTTTTTT.

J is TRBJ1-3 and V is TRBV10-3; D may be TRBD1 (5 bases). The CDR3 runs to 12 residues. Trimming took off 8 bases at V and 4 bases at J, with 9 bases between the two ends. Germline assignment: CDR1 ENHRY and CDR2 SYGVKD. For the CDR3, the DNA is TGTGCCATCCAGGGTGAAGGAAACACCATATATTTT. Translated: CAIQGEGNTIYF.

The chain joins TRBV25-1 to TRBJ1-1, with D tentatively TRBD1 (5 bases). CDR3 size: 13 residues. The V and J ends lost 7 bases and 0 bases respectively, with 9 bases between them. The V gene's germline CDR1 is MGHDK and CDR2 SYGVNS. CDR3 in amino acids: CASTLGVNTEAFF. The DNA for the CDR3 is TGTGCCAGCACGCTAGGGGTGAACACTGAAGCTTTCTTT.

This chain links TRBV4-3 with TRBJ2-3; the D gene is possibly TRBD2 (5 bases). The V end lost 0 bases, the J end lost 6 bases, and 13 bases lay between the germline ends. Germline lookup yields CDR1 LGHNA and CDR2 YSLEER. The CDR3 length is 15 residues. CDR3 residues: CASSQDLRGSDTQYF. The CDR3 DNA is TGCGCCAGCAGCCAAGATCTTCGAGGGTCCGATACGCAGTATTTT.

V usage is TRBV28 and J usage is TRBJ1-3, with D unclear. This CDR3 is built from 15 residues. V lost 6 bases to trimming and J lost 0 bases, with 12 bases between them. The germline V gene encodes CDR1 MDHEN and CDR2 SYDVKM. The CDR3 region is CASSPRSSSGNTIYF. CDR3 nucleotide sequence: TGTGCCAGCAGCCCCCGGAGCAGCTCTGGAAACACCATATATTTT.

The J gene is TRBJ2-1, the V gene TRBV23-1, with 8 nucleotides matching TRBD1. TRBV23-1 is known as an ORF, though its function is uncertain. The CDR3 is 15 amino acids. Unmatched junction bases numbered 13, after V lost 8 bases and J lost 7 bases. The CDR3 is CASGSWTGNLNEQFF. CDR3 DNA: TGCGCCAGCGGTTCCTGGACAGGGAATTTAAATGAGCAGTTCTTC.

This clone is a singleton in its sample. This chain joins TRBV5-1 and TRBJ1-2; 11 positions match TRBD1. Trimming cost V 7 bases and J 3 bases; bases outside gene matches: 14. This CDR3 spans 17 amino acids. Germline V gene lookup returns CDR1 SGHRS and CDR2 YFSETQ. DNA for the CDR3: TGCGCCAGCCCCCCACCTCGAACGGACAGGGGGCACTATGGCTACACCTTC. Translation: CASPPPRTDRGHYGYTF.

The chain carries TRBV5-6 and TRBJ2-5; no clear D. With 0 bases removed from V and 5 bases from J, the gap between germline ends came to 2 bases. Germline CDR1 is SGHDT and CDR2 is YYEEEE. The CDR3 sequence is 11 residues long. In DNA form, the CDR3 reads TGTGCCAGCAGCTTGGCGGAGACCCAGTACTTC. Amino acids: CASSLAETQYF.

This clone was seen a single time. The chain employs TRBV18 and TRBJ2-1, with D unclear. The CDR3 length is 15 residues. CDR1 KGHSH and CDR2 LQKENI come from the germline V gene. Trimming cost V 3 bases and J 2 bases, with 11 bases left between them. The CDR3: CASSPMDSTYNEQFF. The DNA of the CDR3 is TGTGCCAGCTCACCCATGGATTCGACCTACAATGAGCAGTTCTTC. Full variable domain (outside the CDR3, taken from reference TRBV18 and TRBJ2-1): NAGVMQNPRHLVRRRGQEARLRCSPMKGHSHVYWYRQLPEEGLKFMVYLQKENIIDESGMPKERFSAEFPKEGPSILRIQQVVRGDSAAYFCASSPMDSTYNEQFFGPGTRLTVL.

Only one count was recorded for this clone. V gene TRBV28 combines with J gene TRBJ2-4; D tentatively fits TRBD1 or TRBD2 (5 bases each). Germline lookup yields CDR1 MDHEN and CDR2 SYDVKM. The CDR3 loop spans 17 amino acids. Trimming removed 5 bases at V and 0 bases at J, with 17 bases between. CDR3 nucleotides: TGTGCCAGCAGTCCCCGGGGCCTCCACCTAGCCAAAAACATTCAGTACTTC. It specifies CASSPRGLHLAKNIQYF. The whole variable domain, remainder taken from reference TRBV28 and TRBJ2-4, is DVKVTQSSRYLVKRTGEKVFLECVQDMDHENMFWYRQDPGLGLRLIYFSYDVKMKEKGDIPEGYSVSREKKERFSLILESASTNQTSMYLCASSPRGLHLAKNIQYFGAGTRLSVL.

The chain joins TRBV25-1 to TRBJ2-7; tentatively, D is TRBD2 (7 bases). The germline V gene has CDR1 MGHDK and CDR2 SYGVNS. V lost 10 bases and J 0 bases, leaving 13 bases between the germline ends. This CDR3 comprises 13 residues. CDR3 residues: CATKGGVSYEQYF. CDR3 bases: TGTGCCACCAAGGGGGGGGTCTCCTACGAGCAGTACTTC.

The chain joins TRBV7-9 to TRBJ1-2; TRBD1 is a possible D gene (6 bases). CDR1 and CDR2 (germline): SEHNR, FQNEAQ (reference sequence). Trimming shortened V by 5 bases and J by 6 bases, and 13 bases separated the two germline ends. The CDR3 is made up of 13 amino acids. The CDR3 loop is CASSESTGNGYTF. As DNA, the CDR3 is TGTGCCAGCAGCGAATCTACAGGGAATGGCTACACCTTC.

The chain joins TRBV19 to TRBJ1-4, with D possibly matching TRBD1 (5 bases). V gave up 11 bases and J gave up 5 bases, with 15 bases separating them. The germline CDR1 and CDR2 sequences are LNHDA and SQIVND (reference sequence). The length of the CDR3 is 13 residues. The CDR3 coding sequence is TGTGCCTCCTCTTGGGGGGGGAATGAAAAACTGTTTTTT. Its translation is CASSWGGNEKLFF.

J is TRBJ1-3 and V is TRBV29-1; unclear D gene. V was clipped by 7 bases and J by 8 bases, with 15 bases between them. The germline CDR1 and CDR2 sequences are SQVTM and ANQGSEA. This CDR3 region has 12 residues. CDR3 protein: CSADASGDTIYF. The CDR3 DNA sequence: TGCAGCGCCGACGCCTCTGGGGACACCATATATTTT.

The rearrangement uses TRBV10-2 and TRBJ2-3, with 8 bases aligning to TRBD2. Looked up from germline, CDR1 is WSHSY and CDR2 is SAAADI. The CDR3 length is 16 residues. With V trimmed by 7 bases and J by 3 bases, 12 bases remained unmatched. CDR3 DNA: TGCGCCAGCAATCCTCTAGGTAGCGGGGAGACAGATACGCAGTATTTT. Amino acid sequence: CASNPLGSGETDTQYF.

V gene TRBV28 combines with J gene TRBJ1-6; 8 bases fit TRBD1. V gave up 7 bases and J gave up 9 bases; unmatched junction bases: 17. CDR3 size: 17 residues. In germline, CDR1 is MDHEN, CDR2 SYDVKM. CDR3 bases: TGTGCCAGCACCCCAACTCAGACAGGGGTAAGAAGTTCACCCCTCCACTTT. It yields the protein CASTPTQTGVRSSPLHF.

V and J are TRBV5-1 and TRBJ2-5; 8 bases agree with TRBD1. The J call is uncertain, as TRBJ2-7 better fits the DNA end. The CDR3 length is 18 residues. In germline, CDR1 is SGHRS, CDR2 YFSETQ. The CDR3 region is CASSRKTTGEKGSYEQYF. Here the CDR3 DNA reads TGCGCCAGCAGCAGAAAAACGACAGGGGAAAAGGGATCCTACGAGCAGTACTTC.

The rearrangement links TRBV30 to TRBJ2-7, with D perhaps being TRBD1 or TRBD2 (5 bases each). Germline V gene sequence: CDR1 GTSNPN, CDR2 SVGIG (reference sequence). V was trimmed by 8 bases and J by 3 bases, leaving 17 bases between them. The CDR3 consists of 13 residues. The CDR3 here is CARKGTHDYEQYF. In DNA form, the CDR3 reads TGTGCCAGAAAAGGGACCCACGACTACGAGCAGTACTTC. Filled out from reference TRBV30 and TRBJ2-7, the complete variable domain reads SQTIHQWPATLVQPVGSPLSLECTVEGTSNPNLYWYRQAAGRGLQLLFYSVGIGQISSEVPQNLSASRPQDRQFILSSKKLLLSDSGFYLCARKGTHDYEQYFGPGTRLTVT.

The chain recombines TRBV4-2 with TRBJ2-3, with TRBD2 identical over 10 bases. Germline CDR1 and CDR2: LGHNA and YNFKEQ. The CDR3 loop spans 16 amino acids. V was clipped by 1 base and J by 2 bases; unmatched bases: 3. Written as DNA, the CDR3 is TGTGCCAGCAGCCAAGCTCTAGCGGGGGACACAGATACGCAGTATTTT. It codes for CASSQALAGDTDTQYF.